This T cell receptor (beta chain) was captured by sequencing in a study of graft-versus-host responses after intestinal transplantation. Study overall: Anti-thymocyte globulin induction, then tacrolimus and steroids for around 3 years, went to all recipients.

The CDR3 sequence is 15 residues long. The germline V gene encodes CDR1 MNHEY and CDR2 SVGAGI. Trimming took off 8 bases at V and 4 bases at J, with 19 bases between the two ends. The table came from immunoSEQ multiplex PCR; TCRdb's copy has only in-frame clones and leaves some out. This sample has about 90,000 clones; just under 95% occur once, and the top ten carry approximately 0.3%. Note on this clone: The antigen is not known.

The sample in question was unstimulated CD4+ T cells sorted from spleen or lymph node cells, obtained before intestinal transplant. This chain connects TRBV6-5 to TRBJ2-3, with D tentatively TRBD1 (7 bases). This clonotype was sampled from a human donor who received an intestinal transplant. The chain's CDR3 is CASGRGAGQADTQYF. The CDR3 bases are TGTGCCAGCGGAAGGGGGGCAGGACAGGCAGATACGCAGTATTTT.